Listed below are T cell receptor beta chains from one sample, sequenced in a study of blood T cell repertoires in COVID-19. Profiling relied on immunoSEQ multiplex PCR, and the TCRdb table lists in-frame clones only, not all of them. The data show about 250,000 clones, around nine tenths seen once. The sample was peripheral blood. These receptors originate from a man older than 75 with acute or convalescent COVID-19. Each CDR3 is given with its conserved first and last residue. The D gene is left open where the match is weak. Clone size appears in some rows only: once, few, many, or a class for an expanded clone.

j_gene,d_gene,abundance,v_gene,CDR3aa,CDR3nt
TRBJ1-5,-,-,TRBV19,CASSYSGNQPQHF,TGTGCCAGTAGTTACTCCGGCAATCAGCCCCAGCATTTT
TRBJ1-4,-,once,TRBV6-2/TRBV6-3,CASSLYFTGSGRKLFF,TGTGCCAGCAGCCTATACTTTACAGGGTCGGGACGCAAACTGTTTTTT
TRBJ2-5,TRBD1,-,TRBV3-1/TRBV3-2,CASSRGTGTRETQYF,TGTGCCAGCAGCCGGGGGACAGGGACCCGGGAGACCCAGTACTTC
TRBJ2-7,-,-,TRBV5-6,CASSIQGYEQYF,TGTGCCAGCAGCATACAGGGCTACGAGCAGTACTTC
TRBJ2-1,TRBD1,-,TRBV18,CASSPGTGNEQFF,TGTGCCAGCTCACCGGGGACAGGCAATGAGCAGTTCTTC
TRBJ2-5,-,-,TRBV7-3,CASSQNRGAETQYF,TGTGCCAGCAGCCAAAACCGGGGGGCAGAGACCCAGTACTTC
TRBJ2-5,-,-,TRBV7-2,CASSSSGTPQETQYF,TGTGCCAGCAGCTCCTCCGGGACTCCGCAAGAGACCCAGTACTTC
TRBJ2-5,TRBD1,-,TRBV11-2,CASSLGRGQETQYF,TGTGCCAGCAGCTTAGGCAGGGGGCAAGAGACCCAGTACTTC
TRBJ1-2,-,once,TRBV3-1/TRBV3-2,CASSPFVGTSDGYTF,TGTGCCAGCAGCCCCTTTGTGGGGACATCTGATGGCTACACCTTC
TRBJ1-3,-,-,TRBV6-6,CASSRGHPRGGNTIYF,TGTGCCAGCAGTCGAGGCCATCCCCGGGGTGGAAACACCATATATTTT
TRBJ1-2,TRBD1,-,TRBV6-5,CASSSRGLNYGYTF,TGTGCCAGCAGTTCTAGGGGGCTCAACTATGGCTACACCTTC
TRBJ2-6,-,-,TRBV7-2,CASSGRLGLPGGANVLTF,TGTGCCAGCAGCGGTCGTCTGGGGCTCCCGGGTGGGGCCAACGTCCTGACTTTC
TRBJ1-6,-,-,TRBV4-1,CASSQDQGTENSPLHF,TGCGCCAGCAGCCAAGATCAGGGGACCGAGAATTCACCCCTCCACTTT
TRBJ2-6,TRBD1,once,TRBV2,CASSGQEGANVLTF,TGTGCCAGCAGCGGACAGGAGGGGGCCAACGTCCTGACTTTC